This T cell receptor (beta chain) was obtained from a study of blood T cell repertoires in COVID-19. As for the study in general: From the United States, Italy and Spain came samples of acute and convalescent COVID-19. Sources were T cells, B-cell-depleted T cells, or PBMCs; the material itself was cDNA or gDNA.

The V gene lost 3 bases and the J gene lost 1 base, with 12 bases spanning the gap. The V gene's germline CDR1 is DFQATT and CDR2 SNEGSKA (reference sequence). The CDR3 extends over 14 amino acids. Original data processing: Scientists estimated how many nucleated cells there were by amplifying reference gene primers. TCRdb's copy holds only in-frame clones and misses some; the assay was immunoSEQ multiplex PCR. Clone size and V and J calls were adopted from that table, with D and trimming inferred from the DNA. The sample records some 75,000 clones, over 75% being singletons. Source material: peripheral blood. This rearrangement joins TRBV20-1 to TRBJ1-1, with D hard to call. The TCR originated in a man between 65 and 85 years old with active or convalescent COVID-19. In nucleotides, the CDR3 is TGCAGTGCTAGTGTCCACGGGTCGAACACTGAAGCTTTCTTT. Amino acids: CSASVHGSNTEAFF.